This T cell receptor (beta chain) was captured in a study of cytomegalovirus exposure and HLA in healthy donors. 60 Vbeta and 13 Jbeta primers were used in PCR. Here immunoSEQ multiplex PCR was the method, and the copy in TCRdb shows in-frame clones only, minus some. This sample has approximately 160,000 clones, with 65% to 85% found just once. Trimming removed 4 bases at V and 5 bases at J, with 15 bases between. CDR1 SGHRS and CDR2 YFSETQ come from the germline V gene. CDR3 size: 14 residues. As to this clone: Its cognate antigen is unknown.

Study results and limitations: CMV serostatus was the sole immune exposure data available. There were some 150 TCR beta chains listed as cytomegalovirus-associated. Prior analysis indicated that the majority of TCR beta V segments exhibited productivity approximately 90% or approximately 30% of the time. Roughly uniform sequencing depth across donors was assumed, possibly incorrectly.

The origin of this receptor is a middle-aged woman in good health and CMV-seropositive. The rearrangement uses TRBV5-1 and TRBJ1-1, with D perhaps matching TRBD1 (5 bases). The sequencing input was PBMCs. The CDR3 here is CASSPSGAGTEAFF. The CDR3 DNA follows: TGCGCCAGCAGCCCTTCTGGGGCGGGAACTGAAGCTTTCTTT.